This T cell receptor (beta chain) was retrieved from a study of T cell repertoires in cytomegalovirus infection. For the study at large: It was the public TCR beta signatures that indicated both CMV infection and matching HLA type. Study-level points and caveats: The ex vivo response was dominated by HLA-C-restricted CMV-specific TCR beta clonotypes.

One entry per CDR3 protein results from TCRdb running MiXCR on the reads. The sample records some 900,000 distinct CDR3 sequences, 32% being singletons. In its sample, this clonotype was seen a few times. Antigen unknown. The input for sequencing was cultured CD8+ T cells from PBMCs, taken from culture after CMV antigen stimulation. The TCR comes from a human donor in good health (CMV status not recorded). Some clones in this sample may be carry-over from other donors' samples.

The chain's CDR3 is CASSRPSTYNEQFF. CDR3 in DNA: TGTGCCAGCAGCCGTCCGAGTACCTACAATGAGCAGTTCTTC. The V and J genes are TRBV7-6 and TRBJ2-1; D ambiguous. Germline CDR1 is SGHVS and CDR2 is FNYEAQ. V was cut by 5 bases and J by 2 bases, with 10 bases left in between. The CDR3 covers 14 residues.